This TCR beta chain came from a study of spatial heterogeneity in lung cancer. In the study overall: Fewer alpha-chain than beta-chain sequences were consistently detected. The average count in raw reads for each unique TCR and UMI combination exceeded nine appearances. Findings of the study overall: At tumor resection, ubiquitous expanded TCRs were detected in blood more often than later.

Comments on this clonotype: Its antigen is unknown.

Described time point: sample taken at primary tumor resection. In each case, whole RNA from tumor, nontumor lung or frozen PBMC was sequenced unsorted. Samples were donated by 72 untreated early-stage non-small cell lung cancer patients. Between the trimmed V and J ends, which lost 4 bases and 6 bases, there was a span of 20 bases. CDR1 and CDR2 from the germline V gene are SGDLS and YYNGEE. The CDR3 length is 16 residues. TCRdb re-called the 5' RACE reads with MiXCR, one entry per CDR3 protein. Counted here are 95,000 or so distinct CDR3 sequences, roughly 8.7% occurring once; the ten biggest clones make up 6.9%.

The chain links TRBV9 to TRBJ1-3; D may be TRBD1 (5 bases). This sequence originates from a male donor with early-stage non-small cell lung cancer. The input for sequencing was PBMCs, taken at surgery. CDR3 region: CASSSLGTLVPNTIYF. CDR3 sequence (DNA): TGTGCCAGCAGCTCCCTCGGGACTCTGGTCCCAAACACCATATATTTT.